What follows is one T cell receptor beta chain and its context. This entry belongs to a study of patients and donors after allogeneic stem cell transplantation. TCRdb processed the RT-PCR reads anew with MiXCR; each CDR3 protein has one entry. In the table there are over 200,000 distinct CDR3 sequences, about 37% of which are singletons. Germline CDR1 SGHTA, CDR2 FQGNSA. Trimming removed 2 bases at V and 4 bases at J, with 11 bases between. The CDR3 is 14 residues long. This sequence joins TRBV7-2 and TRBJ1-1; D not certain. The sample taken for sequencing was blood, either unsorted or a sorted T cell fraction (not recorded which). The sequence derives from a human donor who was either an allogeneic HSCT recipient or a stem cell or donor lymphocyte infusion donor (not recorded which). It is not recorded whose cells these are; they may come from a transplant donor. The CDR3 coding sequence is TGTGCCAGCAGCTTATTCGGCCTGAGCACTGAAGCTTTCTTT. It encodes CASSLFGLSTEAFF.